This TCR beta chain comes out of a study of neurological immune-mediated disorders (dated by TCRdb to between 2019 and 2020). General notes on the study: Among the roughly 35 multiple sclerosis patients, relapsing-remitting MS accounted for approximately 31 and secondary progressive MS accounted for 3. The cohort was made up of about 65 subjects, consisting of roughly 14 HAM/TSP patients, around 35 multiple sclerosis patients and 20 healthy controls. Peripheral blood TCR-beta repertoires from patients with HTLV-I-associated myelopathy (HAM/TSP), patients with multiple sclerosis, and healthy controls were compared in the study using UMI-based sequencing. Alongside PBMC samples, the set of some 97 TCR-beta libraries contained longitudinal samples, technical triplicates, and paired CD4+ and CD8+ T-cell subsets that had been sorted.

Based on the germline V gene, the CDR1 and CDR2 sequences are ENHRY and SYGVKD. Deletion took 0 bases off V and 1 base off J, with a span of 12 bases between the germline ends. Including the terminal cysteine and phenylalanine, the CDR3 comprises 16 residues. Of the read, only the CDR3 DNA is kept; its 48 bases are in frame from base 1. For the unsorted PBMC libraries, 2 million PBMCs were stored in RNAlater at -80 degrees C until RNA extraction and were used to generate the libraries. The multiple sclerosis patients were enrolled in a US clinical protocol that used magnetic resonance imaging to evaluate disease progression. Peripheral blood underwent Ficoll-Hypaque density gradient centrifugation to isolate PBMCs, which were then cryopreserved in liquid nitrogen. Paper-wide results and their limitations: No identical CDR3 amino acid sequences were shared among expanded clones across subjects, suggesting private TCR-beta repertoires in all groups. The highest TCR clonal expansion was observed in HAM/TSP patients, whereas the lowest was observed in MS patients, even when compared with healthy controls. In phylogenetic analysis, the repertoires of 18 of 34 MS patients grouped into a cluster of related CDR3 sequences, which suggests a possible signature at the repertoire level. The MS cluster showed no association with clinical or MRI features, and the authors stated that larger cohorts are needed.

This clonotype was recorded many times. The target of this receptor is not known. The sample holds no much larger clone one base away, and base qualities are not on file. cDNA was synthesized by template-switch 5'RACE using a primer with a 10-nucleotide random unique molecular identifier that tagged each TCR transcript. Every sequencing run covered 15-18 subjects and yielded more than 160 million TCR-beta sequences. The RNeasy kit was used to extract total RNA. TCR-beta VDJ regions were amplified with primers for the TCR constant region and the 5'RACE anchor, using the KAPA Real-time Library Amplification kit. A first PCR added sample indexes and Illumina adaptors, after which a second PCR increased the library yield. The roughly 650 bp TCR product was size-selected on a 2% E-gel SizeSelection system after Ampure bead purification. Before pooling, library quality was assessed on a Bioanalyzer, concentration was determined with Qubit, and library quantification was performed with the Kapa Library Quantification kit. An Illumina HiSeq 2500 was used to sequence the libraries paired-end at 2 x 150 bp. To increase sequence diversity, roughly 24-32% phiX was spiked into each library pool. The source study handled its data this way. Quality-filtered reads were processed with the UMI-based MiGEC pipeline, and over 85% of raw TCR sequences were removed by the MiGEC pipeline during error correction. VDJ genes were aligned to IMGT germline references, and clonotypes were defined by unique CDR3 amino acid sequence plus V-J genes. Clonal expansion, Shannon diversity, and CDR3 relatedness (CalcPairwiseDistances, ClusterSamples) were evaluated with VDJtools, and phylogenetic trees were built with CLCbio workbench. Expanded clones were defined as having at least 8 unique UMIs, based on coefficient-of-variation modelling across technical triplicates. TCRdb reprocessing: public reads trimmed at Q25 with fastp, clones called with MiXCR, in-frame beta chains kept. CDR3 protein duplicates are merged, each entry listing the most common genes and DNA. TCRdb's processing, not the authors', yielded these V and J calls. The sample table holds 90,000 to 150,000 distinct CDR3 sequences, of which 3.2% were seen once. 1.3% of the sample is held by the ten biggest clonotypes.

The source of this sequence is a woman aged 30 to 39 with multiple sclerosis. The sample taken for sequencing was PBMCs. The chain employs TRBV10-3 and TRBJ1-1; the D gene is possibly TRBD1, with 6 bases matching. The CDR3 amino acid sequence is: CAISESRGAENTEAFF. Read as DNA, the sequence is TGTGCCATCAGTGAGTCTCGGGGGGCGGAGAACACTGAAGCTTTCTTT.